The 12 T cell receptor beta chains presented below share a single source sample, sequenced in a study of cytomegalovirus exposure and HLA in healthy donors. Primers included in the PCR were 60 Vbeta and 13 Jbeta primers. Profiled with immunoSEQ multiplex PCR; TCRdb holds only in-frame clones, not every one. The table includes roughly 160,000 clones, nearly 80% detected once. The sample was PBMCs. Receptor source: a young man in good health and CMV-seropositive.

The chain recombines TRBV21-1 with TRBJ1-2; the listed D gene, TRBD1, was not tested against the DNA. TRBV21-1 is recorded as a pseudogene. The CDR3 is 16 residues long. As DNA, the CDR3 is TGTGCCAGCAGCAAAGGGTGGGACAGGGGGAACTATGGCTACACCTTC. It specifies CASSKGWDRGNYGYTF.

J is TRBJ1-3 and V is TRBV14, with D possibly TRBD1 on 6 matching bases. Per the germline V gene, CDR1 is SGHDN and CDR2 is FVKESK. The CDR3 is made up of 15 amino acids. V dropped 2 bases and J dropped 4 bases, with 12 bases sitting between them. CDR3 protein: CASSQNRVGGNTIYF. In DNA, the CDR3 is TGTGCCAGCAGCCAAAACAGGGTTGGCGGAAACACCATATATTTT.

The chain's CDR3 is CASSGGNTGELFF. In DNA form, the CDR3 reads TGTGCCAGCAGCGGGGGGAACACCGGGGAGCTGTTTTTT. The genes are TRBV2 and TRBJ2-2, with a tentative D call TRBD2 (6 bases). This CDR3 comprises 13 residues. The V end was cut by 6 bases, the J end by 1 base, with 6 bases between. Germline CDR1 and CDR2: SNHLY and FYNNEI.

The chain recombines TRBV5-6 with TRBJ2-4; 8 bases align to TRBD2. V lost 0 bases and J lost 3; bases outside the gene matches: 5. Germline V lookup: CDR1 SGHDT, CDR2 YYEEEE. The CDR3 covers 16 residues. The CDR3 nucleotides are TGTGCCAGCAGCTTGGTCTCGCGGGGGGACAAAAACATTCAGTACTTC. This gives the protein CASSLVSRGDKNIQYF.

The chain employs TRBV11-3 and TRBJ2-3; possible D gene TRBD1, 5 bases. The CDR3 is made up of 13 amino acids. The germline V gene encodes CDR1 SGHNT and CDR2 YENEEA. The V end lost 4 bases, the J end lost 3 bases, and 8 bases lay between the germline ends. The CDR3: CASSSPGTDTQYF. CDR3 coding DNA: TGTGCCAGCAGCTCACCAGGGACAGATACGCAGTATTTT.

The chain is built from TRBV29-1 and TRBJ2-3, with a possible D match to TRBD2 (6 bases). The germline V and J ends were trimmed by 4 bases and 2 bases, with 10 bases remaining between them. This CDR3 has 13 residues. CDR1 and CDR2 from the germline V gene are SQVTM and ANQGSEA. The CDR3 bases are TGCAGCGTTGGACTAGGTCCCACAGATACGCAGTATTTT. The encoded protein is CSVGLGPTDTQYF.

V and J are TRBV27 and TRBJ1-4; possibly TRBD1 for D (6 bases). Germline V gene data show CDR1 as MNHEY and CDR2 as SMNVEV (reference sequence). This CDR3 is 16 amino acids long. Between the trimmed V and J ends, which lost 1 base and 4 bases, there was a span of 13 bases. CDR3 region: CASSLLGARGNEKLFF. In nucleotides, the CDR3 is TGTGCCAGCAGTTTATTGGGGGCGAGGGGTAATGAAAAACTGTTTTTT.

The chain combines TRBV6-4 with TRBJ1-6; D remains unclear. The germline gives CDR1 MRHNA, CDR2 SNTAGT. V was clipped by 10 bases and J by 8 bases, with 15 bases between them. The CDR3 totals 13 residues. The DNA for the CDR3 is TGTGCCACCAGCAGCACTACGGATTCACCCCTCCACTTT. Translated, it gives CATSSTTDSPLHF.

The genes are TRBV2 and TRBJ2-7; D might be TRBD1 (5 bases). The V end lost 6 bases, the J end lost 2 bases, and 11 bases lay between the germline ends. This CDR3 comprises 13 residues. Looked up from germline, CDR1 is SNHLY and CDR2 is FYNNEI. The chain's CDR3 is CASRSRVAYEQYF. The CDR3 coding sequence is TGTGCCAGCAGAAGCAGGGTCGCCTACGAGCAGTACTTC.

DNA of the CDR3: TGCGCCACCTCGCCAGGCAACACTGAAGCTTTCTTT. Translated, it gives CATSPGNTEAFF. The chain is built from TRBV10-2 and TRBJ1-1; D is uncertain. The CDR3 contains 12 residues. Looked up from germline, CDR1 is WSHSY and CDR2 is SAAADI. Trimming removed 10 bases at V and 2 bases at J, with 11 bases between.

The CDR3 nucleotides read TGTGCCACCAGCAGTTCGGGCGGGAGGGCCGCTGAGCAGTTCTTC. Its translation: CATSSSGGRAAEQFF. The chain carries TRBV15 and TRBJ2-1; 9 bases align to TRBD2. The CDR3 totals 15 residues. Germline CDR1 is LNHNV and CDR2 is YYDKDF (reference sequence). The trim removed 3 bases at V and 9 bases at J, leaving 9 bases unmatched.

The chain uses TRBV21-1 and TRBJ1-3; the DNA was not used to check the table's D call, TRBD1. TRBV21-1 is a pseudogene locus. The CDR3 has 18 amino acids. CDR3 in amino acids: CASSQDRTLTPSGNTIYF. CDR3 sequence (DNA): TGTGCCAGCAGTCAGGACAGAACTTTAACTCCCTCTGGAAACACCATATATTTT.